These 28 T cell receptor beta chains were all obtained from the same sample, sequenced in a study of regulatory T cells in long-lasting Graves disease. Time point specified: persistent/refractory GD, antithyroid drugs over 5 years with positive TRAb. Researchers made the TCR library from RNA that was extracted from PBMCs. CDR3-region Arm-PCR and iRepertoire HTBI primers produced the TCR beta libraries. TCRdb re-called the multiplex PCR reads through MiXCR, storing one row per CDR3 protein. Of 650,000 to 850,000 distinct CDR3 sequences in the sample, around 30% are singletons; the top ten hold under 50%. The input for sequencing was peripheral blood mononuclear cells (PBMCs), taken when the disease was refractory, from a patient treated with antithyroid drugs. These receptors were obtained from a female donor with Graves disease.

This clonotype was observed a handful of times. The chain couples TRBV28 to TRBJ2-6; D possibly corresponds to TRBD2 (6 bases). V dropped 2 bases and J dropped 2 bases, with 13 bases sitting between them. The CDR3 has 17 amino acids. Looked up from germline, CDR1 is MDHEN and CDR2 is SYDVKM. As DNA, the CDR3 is TGTGCCAGCAGTTTAGGAGGGGTTTTGCCTGGGGCCAACGTCCTGACTTTC. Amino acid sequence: CASSLGGVLPGANVLTF.

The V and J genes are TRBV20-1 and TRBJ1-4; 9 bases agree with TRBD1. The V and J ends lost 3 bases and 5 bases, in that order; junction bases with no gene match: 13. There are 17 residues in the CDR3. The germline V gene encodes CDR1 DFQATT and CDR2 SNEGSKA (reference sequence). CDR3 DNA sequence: TGCAGTGCTAGGGGGACTGTCTGGGGACAGGGCAATGAAAAACTGTTTTTT. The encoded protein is CSARGTVWGQGNEKLFF.

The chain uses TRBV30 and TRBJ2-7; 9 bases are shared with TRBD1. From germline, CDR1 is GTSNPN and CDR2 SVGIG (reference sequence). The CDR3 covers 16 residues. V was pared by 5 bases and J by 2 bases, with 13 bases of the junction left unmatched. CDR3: CAWGGFTGQGPYEQYF. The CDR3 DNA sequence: TGTGCCTGGGGGGGATTTACGGGACAGGGCCCCTACGAGCAGTACTTC.

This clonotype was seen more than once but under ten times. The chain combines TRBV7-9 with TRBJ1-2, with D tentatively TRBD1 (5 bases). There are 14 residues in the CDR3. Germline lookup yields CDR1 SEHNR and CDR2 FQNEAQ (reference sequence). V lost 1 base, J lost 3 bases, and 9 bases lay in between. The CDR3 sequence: CASSLEGPHYGYTF. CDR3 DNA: TGTGCCAGCAGCTTAGAGGGGCCTCACTATGGCTACACCTTC.

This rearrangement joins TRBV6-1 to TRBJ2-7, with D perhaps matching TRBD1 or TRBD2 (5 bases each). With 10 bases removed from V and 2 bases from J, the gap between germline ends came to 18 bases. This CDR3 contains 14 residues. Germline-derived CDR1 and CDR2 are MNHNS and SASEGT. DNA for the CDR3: TGTGCCACCACAGGACTGGAGGTCCCCTACGAGCAGTACTTC. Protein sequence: CATTGLEVPYEQYF.

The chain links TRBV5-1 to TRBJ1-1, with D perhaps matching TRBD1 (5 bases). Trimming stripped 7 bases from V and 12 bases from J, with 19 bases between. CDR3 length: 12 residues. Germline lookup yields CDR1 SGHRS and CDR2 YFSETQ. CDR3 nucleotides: TGCGCCAGCCGAGGAGAGGGGATAGCTACTTTCTTT. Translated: CASRGEGIATFF.

The CDR3 reads CSVARDISEPQHF. CDR3 nucleotide sequence: TGCAGTGTGGCCCGGGACATTAGTGAGCCCCAGCATTTT. The V call is TRBV20-1, the J call TRBJ1-5; D may be TRBD1 (6 bases). CDR3 length: 13 residues. Trimming pared 7 bases from V and 8 bases from J, leaving 18 bases between. The germline gives CDR1 DFQATT, CDR2 SNEGSKA (reference sequence).

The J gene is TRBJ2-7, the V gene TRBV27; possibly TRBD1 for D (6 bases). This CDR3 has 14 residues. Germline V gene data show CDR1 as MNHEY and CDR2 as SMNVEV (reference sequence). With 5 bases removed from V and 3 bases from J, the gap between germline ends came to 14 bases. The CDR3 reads CASSIRDRSYEQYF. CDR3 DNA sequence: TGTGCCAGCAGTATCCGAGACAGGAGCTACGAGCAGTACTTC.

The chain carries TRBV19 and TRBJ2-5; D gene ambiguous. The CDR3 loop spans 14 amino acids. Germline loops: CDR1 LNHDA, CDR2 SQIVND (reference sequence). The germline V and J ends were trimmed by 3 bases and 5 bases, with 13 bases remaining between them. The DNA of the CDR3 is TGTGCCAGTAGTATGGCCCGAGGTGGGGAGACCCAGTACTTC. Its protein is CASSMARGGETQYF.

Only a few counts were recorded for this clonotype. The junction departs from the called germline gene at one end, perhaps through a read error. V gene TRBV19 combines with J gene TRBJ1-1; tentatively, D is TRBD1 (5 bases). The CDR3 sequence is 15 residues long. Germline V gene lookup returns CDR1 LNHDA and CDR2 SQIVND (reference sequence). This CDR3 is CASTPPGLMNTEAFF. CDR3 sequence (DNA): TGTGCTAGTACCCCACCGGGGCTTATGAACACTGAAGCTTTCTTT.

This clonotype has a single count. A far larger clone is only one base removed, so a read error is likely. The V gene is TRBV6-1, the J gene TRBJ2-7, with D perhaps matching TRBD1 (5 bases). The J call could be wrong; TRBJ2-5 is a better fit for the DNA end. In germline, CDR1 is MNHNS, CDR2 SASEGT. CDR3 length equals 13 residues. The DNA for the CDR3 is TGTGCCAGCAGCAGGGATCCGGAAGAGACCCAGTACTTC. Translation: CASSRDPEETQYF.

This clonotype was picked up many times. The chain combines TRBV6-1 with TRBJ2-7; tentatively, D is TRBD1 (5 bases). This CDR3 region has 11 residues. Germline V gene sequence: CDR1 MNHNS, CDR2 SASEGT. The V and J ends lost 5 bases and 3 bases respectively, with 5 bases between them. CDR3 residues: CASSRGYEQYF. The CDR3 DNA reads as TGTGCCAGCAGTAGGGGCTACGAGCAGTACTTC.

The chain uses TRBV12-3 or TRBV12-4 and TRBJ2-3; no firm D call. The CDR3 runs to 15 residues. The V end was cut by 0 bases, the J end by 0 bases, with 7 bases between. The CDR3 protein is CASSLAGSSTDTQYF. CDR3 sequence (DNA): TGTGCCAGCAGTTTAGCGGGAAGTAGCACAGATACGCAGTATTTT.

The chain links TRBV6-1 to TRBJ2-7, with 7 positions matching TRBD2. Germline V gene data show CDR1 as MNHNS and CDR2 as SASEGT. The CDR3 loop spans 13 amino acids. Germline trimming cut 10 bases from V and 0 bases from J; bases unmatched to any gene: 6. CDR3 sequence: CAIGEGRSYEQYF. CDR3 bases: TGTGCCATCGGGGAGGGCCGCTCCTACGAGCAGTACTTC.

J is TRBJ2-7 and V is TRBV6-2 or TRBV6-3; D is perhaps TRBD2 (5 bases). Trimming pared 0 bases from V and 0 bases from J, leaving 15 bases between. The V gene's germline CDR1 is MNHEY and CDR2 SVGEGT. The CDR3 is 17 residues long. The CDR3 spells CASSYSPGERSSYEQYF. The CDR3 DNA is TGTGCCAGCAGTTACTCACCCGGGGAGAGGAGCTCCTACGAGCAGTACTTC.

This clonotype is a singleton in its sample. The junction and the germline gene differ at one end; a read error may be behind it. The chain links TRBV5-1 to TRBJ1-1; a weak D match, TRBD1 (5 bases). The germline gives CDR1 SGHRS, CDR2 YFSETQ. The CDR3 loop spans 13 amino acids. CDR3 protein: CASSLGGYTEASF. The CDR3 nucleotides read TGCGCCAGCAGCTTGGGGGGGTACACTGAAGCTTCCTTT.

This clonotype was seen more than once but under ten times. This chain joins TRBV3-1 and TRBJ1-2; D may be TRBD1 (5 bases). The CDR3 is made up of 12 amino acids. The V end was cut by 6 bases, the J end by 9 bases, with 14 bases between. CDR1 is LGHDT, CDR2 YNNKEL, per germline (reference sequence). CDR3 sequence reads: CASSRSGGSYTF. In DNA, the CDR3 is TGTGCCAGCAGTAGGTCCGGGGGTAGCTACACCTTC.

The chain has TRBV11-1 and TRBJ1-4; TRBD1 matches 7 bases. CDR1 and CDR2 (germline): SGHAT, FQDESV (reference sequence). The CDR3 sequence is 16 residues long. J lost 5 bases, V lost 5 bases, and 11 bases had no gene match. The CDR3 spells CASSQDYGTENEKLFF. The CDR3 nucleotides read TGTGCCAGCAGCCAAGATTATGGGACAGAGAATGAAAAACTGTTTTTT.

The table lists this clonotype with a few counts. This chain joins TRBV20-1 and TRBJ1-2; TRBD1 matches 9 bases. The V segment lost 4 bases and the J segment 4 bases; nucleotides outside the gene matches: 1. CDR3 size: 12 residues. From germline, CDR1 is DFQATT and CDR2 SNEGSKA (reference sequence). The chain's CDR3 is CSAMDRGYGYTF. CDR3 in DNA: TGCAGTGCTATGGACAGGGGCTATGGCTACACCTTC.

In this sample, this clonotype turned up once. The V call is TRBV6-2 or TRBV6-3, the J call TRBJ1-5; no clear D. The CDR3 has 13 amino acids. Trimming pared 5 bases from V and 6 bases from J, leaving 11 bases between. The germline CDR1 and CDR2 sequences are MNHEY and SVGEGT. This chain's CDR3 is CASSEASVQPQHF. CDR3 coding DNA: TGTGCCAGCAGTGAAGCGTCAGTTCAGCCCCAGCATTTT.

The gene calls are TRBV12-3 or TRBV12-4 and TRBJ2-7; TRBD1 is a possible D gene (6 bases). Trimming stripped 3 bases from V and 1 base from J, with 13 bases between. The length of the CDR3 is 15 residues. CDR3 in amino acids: CASSFGTGMSYEQYF. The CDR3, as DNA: TGTGCCAGCAGTTTTGGTACAGGGATGTCCTACGAGCAGTACTTC.

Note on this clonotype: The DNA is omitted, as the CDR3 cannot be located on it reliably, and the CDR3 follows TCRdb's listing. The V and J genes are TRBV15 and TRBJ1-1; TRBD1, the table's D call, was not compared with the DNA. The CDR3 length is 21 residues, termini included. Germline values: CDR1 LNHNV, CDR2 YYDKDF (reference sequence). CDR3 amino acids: CATSREVMYEQYFGPGTEAFF.

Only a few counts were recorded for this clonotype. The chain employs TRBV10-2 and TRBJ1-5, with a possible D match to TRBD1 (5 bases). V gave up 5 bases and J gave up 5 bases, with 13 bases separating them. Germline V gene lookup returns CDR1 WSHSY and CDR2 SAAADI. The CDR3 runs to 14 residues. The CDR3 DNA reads TGCGCCAGCAGTAGAGGACCGACAGATCAGCCCCAGCATTTT. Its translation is CASSRGPTDQPQHF.

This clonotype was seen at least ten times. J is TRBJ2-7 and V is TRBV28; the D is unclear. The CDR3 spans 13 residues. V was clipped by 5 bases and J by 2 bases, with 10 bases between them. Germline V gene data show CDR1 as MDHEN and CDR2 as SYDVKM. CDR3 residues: CASSPPGTYEQYF. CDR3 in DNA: TGTGCCAGCAGTCCCCCCGGTACCTACGAGCAGTACTTC.

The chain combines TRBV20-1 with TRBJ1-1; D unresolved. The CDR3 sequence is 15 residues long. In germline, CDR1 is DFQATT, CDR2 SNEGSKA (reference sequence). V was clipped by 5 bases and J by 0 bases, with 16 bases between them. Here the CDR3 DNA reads TGCAGTGCTGCGGGCCTGAGCTGGATGAACACTGAAGCTTTCTTT. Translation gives CSAAGLSWMNTEAFF.

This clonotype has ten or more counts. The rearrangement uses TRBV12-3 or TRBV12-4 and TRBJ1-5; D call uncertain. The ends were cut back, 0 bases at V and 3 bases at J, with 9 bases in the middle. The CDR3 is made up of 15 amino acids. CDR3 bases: TGTGCCAGCAGTTTAGCTATAGGGTTCAATCAGCCCCAGCATTTT. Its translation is CASSLAIGFNQPQHF.

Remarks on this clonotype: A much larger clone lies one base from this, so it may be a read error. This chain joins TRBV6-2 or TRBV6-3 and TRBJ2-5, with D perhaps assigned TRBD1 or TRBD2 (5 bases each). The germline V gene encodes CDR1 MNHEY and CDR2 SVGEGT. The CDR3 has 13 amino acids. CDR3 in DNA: TGTGCCGGCAGTTACGGGGCGGGAGAGACCCAGTACTTC. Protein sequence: CAGSYGAGETQYF.

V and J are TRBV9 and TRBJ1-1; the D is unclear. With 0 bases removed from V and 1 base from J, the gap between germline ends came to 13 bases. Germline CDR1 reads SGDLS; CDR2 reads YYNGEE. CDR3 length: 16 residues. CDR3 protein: CASSVGSGLGNTEAFF. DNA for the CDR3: TGTGCCAGCAGCGTAGGATCTGGCCTGGGGAACACTGAAGCTTTCTTT.